This T cell receptor (beta chain) was profiled in a study of neurological immune-mediated disorders (dated by TCRdb to between 2017 and 2020). Regarding the study in general: Among the approximately 35 multiple sclerosis patients, approximately 31 had relapsing-remitting MS and 3 had secondary progressive MS. Alongside PBMC samples, the set of more than 80 TCR-beta libraries contained longitudinal samples, technical triplicates, and paired CD4+ and CD8+ T-cell subsets that had been sorted. Using UMI-based sequencing, the study compared peripheral blood TCR-beta repertoires from patients with HTLV-I-associated myelopathy (HAM/TSP), patients with multiple sclerosis, and healthy controls. The cohort was made up of 68 subjects, consisting of roughly 15 HAM/TSP patients, roughly 35 multiple sclerosis patients and about 20 healthy controls.

For the unsorted PBMC libraries, 2 million PBMCs were stored in RNAlater at -80 degrees C until RNA extraction and were used to generate the libraries. Multiple sclerosis patients were enrolled in a US clinical protocol evaluating disease progression by magnetic resonance imaging. Peripheral blood was subjected to Ficoll-Hypaque density gradient centrifugation to isolate PBMCs, which were then cryopreserved in liquid nitrogen. After removal of 7 bases from V and 6 bases from J, the junction retains 10 bases not matched to a gene. There are 15 amino acids in the CDR3, from cysteine to phenylalanine inclusive. Only CDR3 DNA remains: 45 bases, in frame from the first base. CDR1 and CDR2 are drawn from the germline V gene: MNHNS, SASEGT. cDNA synthesis used template-switch 5'RACE with a primer carrying a 10-nucleotide random unique molecular identifier tagging each TCR transcript. Every sequencing run yielded over 170 million TCR-beta sequences covering 15-18 subjects. Total RNA was extracted with the RNeasy kit. The KAPA Real-time Library Amplification kit was used to amplify TCR-beta VDJ regions with primers targeting the TCR constant region and the 5'RACE anchor. A first PCR added sample indexes and Illumina adaptors, after which a second PCR increased the library yield. After purification with Ampure beads, the TCR product of roughly 650 bp was size-selected on a 2% E-gel SizeSelection system. Before pooling, library quality was assessed on a Bioanalyzer, concentration was determined with Qubit, and library quantification was performed with the Kapa Library Quantification kit. An Illumina HiSeq 2500 was used to sequence the libraries paired-end at 2 x 150 bp. To increase sequence diversity, roughly 24-31% phiX was spiked into each library pool. As for the original processing: Quality-filtered reads were processed with the UMI-based MiGEC pipeline, which removed over 75% of raw TCR sequences during error correction. IMGT germline references were used for aligning VDJ genes, and each clonotype was defined as a unique CDR3 amino acid sequence together with its V-J genes. Clonal expansion, Shannon diversity, and CDR3 relatedness (CalcPairwiseDistances, ClusterSamples) were evaluated with VDJtools, and phylogenetic trees were built with CLCbio workbench. Expanded clones were defined as having at least 8 unique UMIs, based on coefficient-of-variation modelling across technical triplicates. TCRdb applied fastp at Q25 and MiXCR to the public reads, then kept only in-frame beta chains. Entries are consolidated by CDR3 protein sequence, retaining the most common genes and DNA. V and J calls and clone size were set by TCRdb, not the authors. The sample table holds 120,000 or so distinct CDR3 sequences, of which about 3.2% were seen once. The ten largest clones represent 1% to 1.5% of the sample.

The full study reports these points: No association of the MS cluster with clinical or MRI features was observed, and the need for larger cohorts was stated by the authors. TCR clonal expansion was highest in HAM/TSP patients and lowest in MS patients, with MS patients falling below even healthy controls. Across subjects, expanded clones never shared an identical CDR3 amino acid sequence, which suggests that the TCR-beta repertoires in every group were private. In phylogenetic analysis, the repertoires of 18 of 34 MS patients grouped into a cluster of related CDR3 sequences, which suggests a possible signature at the repertoire level.

In this sample, this clonotype turned up many times. Its antigen is unknown. Base qualities were left out, and no much larger clone turns up one base away. Sequencing was done on a sample of PBMCs. The chain is made from TRBV6-1 and TRBJ2-1, with TRBD2 identical over 9 junction bases. This clonotype was obtained from a young woman with multiple sclerosis. The nucleotide sequence reads TGTGCCAGCACGACGACTAGCGGAAATTTCAATGAGCAGTTCTTC. This gives the protein CASTTTSGNFNEQFF.